These T cell receptor beta chains were read from a single sample in a study of T-cell reconstitution after alpha-beta-depleted transplantation in children. TCRdb re-analysed the PCR reads in MiXCR, keeping a single row per CDR3 protein. The table lists around 800,000 distinct CDR3 sequences, roughly 16% of them singletons. This sample comprised PBMCs, mostly from graft donor cells, obtained 360 days after TCRalphabeta/CD19-depleted stem cell transplant. These receptors were obtained from a male patient aged 10 to 17 who had a stem cell transplant for acute lymphoblastic leukemia, so the T cells may come from the graft donor. The CDR3 runs from the conserved cysteine through the conserved F or W. Fields, in order: clone size, D gene, J gene, V gene, CDR3 protein, CDR3 DNA. A D gene is named only where the DNA matches it firmly. The size of a clone is reported for some rows only, either as once, few or many, or as a class for expanded clones.

NA | NA | TRBJ2-1 | TRBV6-6 | CASSYSDEQFF | TGTGCCAGCAGTTACTCTGATGAGCAGTTCTTC
few | NA | TRBJ2-1 | TRBV5-1 | CASSWRTSNEQFF | TGCGCCAGCAGCTGGCGGACAAGCAATGAGCAGTTCTTC
NA | TRBD1 | TRBJ2-3 | TRBV20-1 | CSAAPTGADTQYF | TGCAGTGCTGCCCCTACAGGGGCAGATACGCAGTATTTT
few | NA | TRBJ1-2 | TRBV5-1 | CASSSQLGGGYGYTF | TGCGCCAGCAGCTCCCAGTTGGGGGGTGGTTATGGCTACACCTTC
NA | NA | TRBJ2-5 | TRBV27 | CASSSYQPPETQYF | TGTGCCAGCAGTTCGTATCAGCCCCCAGAGACCCAGTACTTC
NA | NA | TRBJ2-7 | TRBV9 | CAGSVAPGGPTYEQYF | TGTGCCGGCAGCGTAGCCCCCGGCGGGCCTACCTACGAGCAGTACTTC
few | NA | TRBJ2-7 | TRBV2 | CATQGWGRVKGNEQYF | TGTGCCACCCAGGGGTGGGGGCGCGTTAAGGGGAACGAGCAGTACTTC
many | NA | TRBJ2-5 | TRBV5-1 | CASSLTGPETQYF | TGCGCCAGCAGCTTGACAGGCCCAGAGACCCAGTACTTC
few | TRBD1 | TRBJ2-3 | TRBV11-3 | CASSLSGTVRTDTQYF | TGTGCCAGCAGCTTATCCGGGACAGTCCGCACAGATACGCAGTATTTT
few | NA | TRBJ2-5 | TRBV9 | CASSVEGGSVVETQYF | TGTGCCAGCAGCGTAGAAGGCGGATCGGTGGTAGAGACCCAGTACTTC
many | NA | TRBJ2-3 | TRBV9 | CASTRDRADTQYF | TGTGCCAGCACCCGTGATCGGGCAGATACGCAGTATTTT
few | NA | TRBJ1-5 | TRBV29-1 | CTSNRVFLPQHF | TGCACCTCCAACAGGGTTTTTTTGCCCCAGCATTTT
NA | NA | TRBJ1-2 | TRBV7-8 | CASSLKGRGSHGYTF | TGTGCCAGCAGCTTAAAGGGGCGGGGAAGCCATGGCTACACCTTC
NA | NA | TRBJ1-1 | TRBV7-3 | CASSLDRPGLNTEAFF | TGTGCCAGCAGCTTAGATCGGCCGGGTCTGAACACTGAAGCTTTCTTT